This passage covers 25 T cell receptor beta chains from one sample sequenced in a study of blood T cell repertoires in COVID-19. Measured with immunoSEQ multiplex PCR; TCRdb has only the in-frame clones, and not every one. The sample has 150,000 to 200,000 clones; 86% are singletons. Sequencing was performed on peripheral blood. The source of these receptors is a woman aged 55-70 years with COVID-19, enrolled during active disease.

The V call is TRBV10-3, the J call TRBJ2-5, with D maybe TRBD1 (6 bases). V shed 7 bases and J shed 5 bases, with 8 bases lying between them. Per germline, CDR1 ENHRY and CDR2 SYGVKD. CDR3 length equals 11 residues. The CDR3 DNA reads TGTGCCATCAAGCAGGGGGAGACCCAGTACTTC. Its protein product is CAIKQGETQYF.

As DNA, the CDR3 is TGTGCCACCAGTGATCCGGCGGGGCTGGGGGGAGGAAGCACCGGGGAGCTGTTTTTT. Residues: CATSDPAGLGGGSTGELFF. The V and J genes are TRBV24-1 and TRBJ2-2; a possible D gene is TRBD2 (6 bases). V shed 3 bases and J shed 4 bases, with 23 bases lying between them. Germline V gene lookup returns CDR1 KGHDR and CDR2 SFDVKD. The CDR3 covers 19 residues.

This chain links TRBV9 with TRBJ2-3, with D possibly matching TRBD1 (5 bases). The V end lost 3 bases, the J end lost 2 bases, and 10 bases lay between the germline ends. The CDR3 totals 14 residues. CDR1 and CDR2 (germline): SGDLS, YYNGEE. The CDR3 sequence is CASSGTLNTDTQYF. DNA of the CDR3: TGTGCCAGCAGCGGGACACTGAACACAGATACGCAGTATTTT.

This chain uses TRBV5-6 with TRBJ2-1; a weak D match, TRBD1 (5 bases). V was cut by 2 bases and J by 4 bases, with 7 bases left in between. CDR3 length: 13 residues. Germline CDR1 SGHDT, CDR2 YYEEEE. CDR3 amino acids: CASSFQGYNEQFF. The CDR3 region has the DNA TGTGCCAGCAGCTTCCAGGGTTACAATGAGCAGTTCTTC.

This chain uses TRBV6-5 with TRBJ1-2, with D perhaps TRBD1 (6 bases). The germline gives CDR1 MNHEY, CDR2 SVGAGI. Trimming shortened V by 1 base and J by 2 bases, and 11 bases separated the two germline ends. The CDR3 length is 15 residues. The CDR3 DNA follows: TGTGCCAGCAGTTACTTCAGGACAGTCAACTATGGCTACACCTTC. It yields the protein CASSYFRTVNYGYTF.

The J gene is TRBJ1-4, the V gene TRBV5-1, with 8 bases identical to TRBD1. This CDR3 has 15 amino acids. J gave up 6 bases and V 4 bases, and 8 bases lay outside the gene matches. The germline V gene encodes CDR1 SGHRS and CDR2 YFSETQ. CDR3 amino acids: CASSPRTGLDEKLFF. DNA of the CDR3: TGCGCCAGCAGCCCGAGGACAGGGCTGGATGAAAAACTGTTTTTT.

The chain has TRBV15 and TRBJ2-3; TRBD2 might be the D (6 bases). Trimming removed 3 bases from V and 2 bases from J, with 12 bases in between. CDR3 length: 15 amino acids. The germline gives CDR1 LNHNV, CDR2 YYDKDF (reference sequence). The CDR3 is CATSSRREVTDTQYF. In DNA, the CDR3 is TGTGCCACCAGCAGTCGGCGGGAAGTCACAGATACGCAGTATTTT.

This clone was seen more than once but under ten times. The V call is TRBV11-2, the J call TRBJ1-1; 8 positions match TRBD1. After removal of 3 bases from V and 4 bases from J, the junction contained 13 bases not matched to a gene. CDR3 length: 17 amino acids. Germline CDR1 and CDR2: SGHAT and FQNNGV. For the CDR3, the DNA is TGTGCCAGCAGCTTCGAAGGGACAGGAGTTCCTCTCACTGAAGCTTTCTTT. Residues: CASSFEGTGVPLTEAFF.

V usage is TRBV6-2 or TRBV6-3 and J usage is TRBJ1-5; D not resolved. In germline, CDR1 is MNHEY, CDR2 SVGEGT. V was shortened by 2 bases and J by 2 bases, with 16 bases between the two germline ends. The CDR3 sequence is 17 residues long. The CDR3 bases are TGTGCCAGCAGTTACGAGAAGAGGATAACGGGCAATCAGCCCCAGCATTTT. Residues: CASSYEKRITGNQPQHF.

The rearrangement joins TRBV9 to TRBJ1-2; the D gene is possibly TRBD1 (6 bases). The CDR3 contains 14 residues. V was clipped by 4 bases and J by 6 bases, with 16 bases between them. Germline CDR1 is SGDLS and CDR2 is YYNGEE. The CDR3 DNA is TGTGCCAGCAGCCCAGGGGCAGGGCGTGATGGCTACACCTTC. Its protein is CASSPGAGRDGYTF.

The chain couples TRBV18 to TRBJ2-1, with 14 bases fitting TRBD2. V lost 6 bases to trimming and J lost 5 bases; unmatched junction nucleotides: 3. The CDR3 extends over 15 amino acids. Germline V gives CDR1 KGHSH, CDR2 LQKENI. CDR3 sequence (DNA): TGTGCCAGCTCGCTGACTAGCGGGAGGGACAATGAGCAGTTCTTC. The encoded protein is CASSLTSGRDNEQFF.

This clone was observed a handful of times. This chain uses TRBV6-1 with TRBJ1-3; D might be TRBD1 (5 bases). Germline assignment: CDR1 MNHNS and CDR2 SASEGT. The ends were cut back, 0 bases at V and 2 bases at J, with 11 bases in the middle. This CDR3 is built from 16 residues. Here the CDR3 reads CASSEAGRGAGNTIYF. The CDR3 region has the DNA TGTGCCAGCAGTGAAGCGGGGCGGGGGGCTGGAAACACCATATATTTT.

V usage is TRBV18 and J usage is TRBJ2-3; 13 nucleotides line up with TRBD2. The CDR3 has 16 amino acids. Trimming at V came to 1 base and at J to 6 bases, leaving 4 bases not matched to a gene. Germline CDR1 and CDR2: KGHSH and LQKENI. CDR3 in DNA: TGTGCCAGCTCACCACGGGGACTAGCGGGATTCGATACGCAGTATTTT. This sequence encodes CASSPRGLAGFDTQYF.

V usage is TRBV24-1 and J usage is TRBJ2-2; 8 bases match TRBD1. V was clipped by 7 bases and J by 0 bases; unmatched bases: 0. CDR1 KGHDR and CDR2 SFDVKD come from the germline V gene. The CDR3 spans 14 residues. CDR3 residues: CATRTGANTGELFF. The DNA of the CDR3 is TGTGCCACCAGGACAGGGGCGAACACCGGGGAGCTGTTTTTT.

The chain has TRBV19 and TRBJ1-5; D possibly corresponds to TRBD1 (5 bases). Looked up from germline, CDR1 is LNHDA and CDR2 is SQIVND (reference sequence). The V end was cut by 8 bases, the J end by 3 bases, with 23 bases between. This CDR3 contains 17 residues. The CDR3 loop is CASQPWRGTENNQPQHF. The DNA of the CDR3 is TGTGCCAGTCAACCTTGGAGGGGCACGGAGAACAATCAGCCCCAGCATTTT.

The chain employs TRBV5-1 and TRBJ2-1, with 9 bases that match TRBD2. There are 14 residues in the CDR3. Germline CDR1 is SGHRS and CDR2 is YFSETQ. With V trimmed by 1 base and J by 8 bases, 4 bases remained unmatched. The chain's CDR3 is CASSLLREGYEQFF. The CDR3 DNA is TGCGCCAGCAGCTTGTTGCGGGAGGGCTATGAGCAGTTCTTC.

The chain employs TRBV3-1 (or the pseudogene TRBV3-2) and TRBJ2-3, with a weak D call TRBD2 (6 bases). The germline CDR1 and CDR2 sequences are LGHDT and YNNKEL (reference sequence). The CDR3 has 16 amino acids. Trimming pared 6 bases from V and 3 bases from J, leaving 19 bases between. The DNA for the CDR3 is TGTGCCAGCAGTCCTAGTACTAGCATGAGTACAGATACGCAGTATTTT. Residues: CASSPSTSMSTDTQYF.

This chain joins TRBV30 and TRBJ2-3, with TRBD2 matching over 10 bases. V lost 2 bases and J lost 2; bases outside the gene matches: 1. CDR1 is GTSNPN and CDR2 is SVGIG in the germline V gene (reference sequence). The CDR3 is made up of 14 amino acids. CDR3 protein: CAWSLAGATDTQYF. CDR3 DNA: TGTGCCTGGAGTCTAGCGGGAGCCACAGATACGCAGTATTTT.

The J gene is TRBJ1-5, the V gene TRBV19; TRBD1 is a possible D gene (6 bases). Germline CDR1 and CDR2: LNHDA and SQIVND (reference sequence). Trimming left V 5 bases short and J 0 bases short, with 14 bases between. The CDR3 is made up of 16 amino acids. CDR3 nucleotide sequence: TGTGCCAGTAGTTACAGGGAGGGGAATAGCAATCAGCCCCAGCATTTT. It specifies CASSYREGNSNQPQHF.

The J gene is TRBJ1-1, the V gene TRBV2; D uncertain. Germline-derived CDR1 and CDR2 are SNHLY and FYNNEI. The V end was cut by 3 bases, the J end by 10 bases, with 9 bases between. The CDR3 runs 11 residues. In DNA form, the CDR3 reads TGTGCCAGCAGTGAGAATCCAGGAGCTTTCTTT. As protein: CASSENPGAFF.

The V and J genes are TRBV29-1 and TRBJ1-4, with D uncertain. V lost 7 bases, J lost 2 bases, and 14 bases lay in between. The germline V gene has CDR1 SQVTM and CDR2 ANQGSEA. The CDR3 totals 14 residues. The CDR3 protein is CSARGLQTNEKLFF. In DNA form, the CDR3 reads TGCAGCGCTAGAGGGTTACAGACTAATGAAAAACTGTTTTTT.

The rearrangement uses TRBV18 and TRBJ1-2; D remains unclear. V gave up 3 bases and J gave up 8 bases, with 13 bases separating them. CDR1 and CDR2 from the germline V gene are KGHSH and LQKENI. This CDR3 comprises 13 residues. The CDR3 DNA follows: TGTGCCAGCTCACCTATCCTTGAGGAAGGCTACACCTTC. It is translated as CASSPILEEGYTF.

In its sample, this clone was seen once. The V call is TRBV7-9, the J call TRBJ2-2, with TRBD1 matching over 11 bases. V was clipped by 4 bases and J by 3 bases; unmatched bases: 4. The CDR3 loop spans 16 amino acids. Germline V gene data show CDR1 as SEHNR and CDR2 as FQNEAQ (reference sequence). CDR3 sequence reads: CASSSPGQGDTGELFF. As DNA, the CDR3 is TGTGCCAGCAGCTCCCCGGGACAGGGGGACACCGGGGAGCTGTTTTTT.

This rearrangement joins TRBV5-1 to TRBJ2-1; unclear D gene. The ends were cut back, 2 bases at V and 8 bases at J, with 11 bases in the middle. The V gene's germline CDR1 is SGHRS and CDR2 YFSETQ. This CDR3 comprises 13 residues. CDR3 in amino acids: CASSFYGWDEQFF. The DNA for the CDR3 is TGCGCCAGCAGCTTTTACGGGTGGGATGAGCAGTTCTTC.

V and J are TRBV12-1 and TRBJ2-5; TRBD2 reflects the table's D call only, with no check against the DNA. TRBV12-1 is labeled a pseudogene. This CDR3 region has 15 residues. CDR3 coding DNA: TGTGCCAGCAGCTTGCGGACTAGCGGGAAAGAGACCCAGTACTTC. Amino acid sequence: CASSLRTSGKETQYF.